This T cell receptor beta chain was documented in a study of T cell changes during pregnancy in multiple sclerosis. The CDR3 is made up of 16 amino acids. V was clipped by 0 bases and J by 0 bases, with 7 bases between them. Germline-derived CDR1 and CDR2 are SGHDT and YYEEEE. Libraries were prepared by immunoSEQ multiplex PCR; TCRdb keeps only in-frame clonotypes and omits some of them. The sample includes roughly 48,000 clones, 85% to 95% seen only once; the top ten take 5% to 7%. Sequenced here: CD8+ T cells from peripheral blood mononuclear cells, sampled in the first trimester of pregnancy. The source of this sequence is a female donor with multiple sclerosis, enrolled in a pregnancy study. This chain uses TRBV5-6 with TRBJ2-6; D unresolved. The CDR3 coding sequence is TGTGCCAGCAGCTTGGGCAGATTCTCTGGGGCCAACGTCCTGACTTTC. Translation: CASSLGRFSGANVLTF.